Listed below are T cell receptor beta chains from one sample, sequenced in a study of cytomegalovirus exposure and HLA in healthy donors. Some clones are missing from TCRdb's copy, which holds only in-frame ones; the method was immunoSEQ multiplex PCR. This table holds some 150,000 clones, roughly nine tenths found once. Sequenced material: PBMCs. The source of these receptors is a young woman in good health and CMV-seropositive. Both conserved end residues are part of each CDR3. D genes are given only for firm matches. The size field is filled for only some rows; it gives once, few, many or a size class.

cdr3_length: 13; v_call: TRBV6-1; clone_size: NA; j_call: TRBJ1-2; d_call: TRBD1; cdr3_nt: TGTGCCAGCAGTGAAGGGACAGGCTATGGCTACACCTTC; cdr3_aa: CASSEGTGYGYTF
cdr3_length: 16; v_call: TRBV7-2; clone_size: once; j_call: TRBJ2-5; d_call: NA; cdr3_nt: TGTGCCAGCAGCACCGGTGGAGCGGCCTCTCAGGAGACCCAGTACTTC; cdr3_aa: CASSTGGAASQETQYF
cdr3_length: 16; v_call: TRBV28; clone_size: NA; j_call: TRBJ2-5; d_call: TRBD1; cdr3_nt: TGTGCCAGCAGCTCTTGGGCCGGGACAGGGCTAGAGACCCAGTACTTC; cdr3_aa: CASSSWAGTGLETQYF
cdr3_length: 14; v_call: TRBV5-6; clone_size: NA; j_call: TRBJ2-7; d_call: NA; cdr3_nt: TGTGCCAGCAGTTATTGGACTGTCACCTACGAGCAGTACTTC; cdr3_aa: CASSYWTVTYEQYF
cdr3_length: 13; v_call: TRBV7-3; clone_size: NA; j_call: TRBJ2-5; d_call: NA; cdr3_nt: TGTGCCAGCAGCGTACAGGGTCGGGAGACCCAGTACTTC; cdr3_aa: CASSVQGRETQYF
cdr3_length: 11; v_call: TRBV28; clone_size: NA; j_call: TRBJ1-1; d_call: NA; cdr3_nt: TGTGCCAGCAGCACTCTCACTGAAGCTTTCTTT; cdr3_aa: CASSTLTEAFF
cdr3_length: 14; v_call: TRBV29-1; clone_size: NA; j_call: TRBJ2-1; d_call: TRBD1; cdr3_nt: TGCAGCGTTGAGACAGGGAAAGGGTACAATGAGCAGTTCTTC; cdr3_aa: CSVETGKGYNEQFF
cdr3_length: 15; v_call: TRBV5-3; clone_size: NA; j_call: TRBJ2-1; d_call: NA; cdr3_nt: TGTGCCAGAAGCCGAGACAGAAGCTCCTACAATGAGCAGTTCTTC; cdr3_aa: CARSRDRSSYNEQFF
cdr3_length: 16; v_call: TRBV18; clone_size: NA; j_call: TRBJ2-7; d_call: TRBD2; cdr3_nt: TGTGCCAGCTCACCAAGGTCTGCGGGAGGAAACTATGAGCAGTACTTC; cdr3_aa: CASSPRSAGGNYEQYF
cdr3_length: 12; v_call: TRBV30; clone_size: NA; j_call: TRBJ2-1; d_call: TRBD1; cdr3_nt: TGTGCCGGACAGGGTCCCTACAATGAGCAGTTCTTC; cdr3_aa: CAGQGPYNEQFF
cdr3_length: 14; v_call: TRBV6-1; clone_size: few; j_call: TRBJ1-1; d_call: NA; cdr3_nt: TGTGCCAGCACGTTCCGGGGTGTGAGCACTGAAGCTTTCTTT; cdr3_aa: CASTFRGVSTEAFF
cdr3_length: 15; v_call: TRBV5-6; clone_size: NA; j_call: TRBJ1-2; d_call: TRBD1; cdr3_nt: TGTGCCAGCAGTTGGGACAGTTCCAGGGGCTATGGCTACACCTTC; cdr3_aa: CASSWDSSRGYGYTF
cdr3_length: 14; v_call: TRBV19; clone_size: NA; j_call: TRBJ2-2; d_call: TRBD2; cdr3_nt: TGTGCCAGTAGTTGGCGGGGGGGAACCGGGGAGCTGTTTTTT; cdr3_aa: CASSWRGGTGELFF
cdr3_length: 12; v_call: TRBV6-6; clone_size: NA; j_call: TRBJ2-7; d_call: NA; cdr3_nt: TGTGCCAGCAGTTATCGGTCGGTGGAGCAGTACTTC; cdr3_aa: CASSYRSVEQYF
cdr3_length: 13; v_call: TRBV28; clone_size: NA; j_call: TRBJ2-7; d_call: TRBD1; cdr3_nt: TGTGCCAGCAGTTCGACAGGGAACTACGAGCAGTACTTC; cdr3_aa: CASSSTGNYEQYF
cdr3_length: 15; v_call: TRBV7-9; clone_size: NA; j_call: TRBJ2-3; d_call: TRBD2; cdr3_nt: TGTGCCACCGAAGGGGTAGCGGGAGCCACAGATACGCAGTATTTT; cdr3_aa: CATEGVAGATDTQYF
cdr3_length: 15; v_call: TRBV2; clone_size: NA; j_call: TRBJ1-1; d_call: NA; cdr3_nt: TGTGCCAGCAGCCCCGCGGGACGGATGAACACTGAAGCTTTCTTT; cdr3_aa: CASSPAGRMNTEAFF
cdr3_length: 17; v_call: TRBV30; clone_size: NA; j_call: TRBJ2-2; d_call: NA; cdr3_nt: TGTGCCTGGACGGCCTTTTGGGGGGGCCTTGTCACCGGGGAGCTGTTTTTT; cdr3_aa: CAWTAFWGGLVTGELFF
cdr3_length: 13; v_call: TRBV7-2; clone_size: NA; j_call: TRBJ2-7; d_call: NA; cdr3_nt: TGTGCCAGCAGCAAACCGACAGACTACGAGCAGTACTTC; cdr3_aa: CASSKPTDYEQYF
cdr3_length: 15; v_call: TRBV28; clone_size: NA; j_call: TRBJ1-4; d_call: TRBD1; cdr3_nt: TGTGCCAGCAGTACCACCGGGACAGGGAAAGAAAAACTGTTTTTT; cdr3_aa: CASSTTGTGKEKLFF
cdr3_length: 16; v_call: TRBV7-9; clone_size: NA; j_call: TRBJ2-7; d_call: TRBD1; cdr3_nt: TGTGCCAGCAGCTTTGTTTGGCAGGGGGCGTCCTACGAGCAGTACTTC; cdr3_aa: CASSFVWQGASYEQYF
cdr3_length: 16; v_call: TRBV10-3; clone_size: NA; j_call: TRBJ2-7; d_call: NA; cdr3_nt: TGTGCCATCAGTGAGTCGCCCGGCGGGGCGACCTACGAGCAGTACTTC; cdr3_aa: CAISESPGGATYEQYF
cdr3_length: 14; v_call: TRBV5-1; clone_size: NA; j_call: TRBJ1-1; d_call: TRBD1; cdr3_nt: TGCGCCAGCAGCTTGGCCTACAGGGGCACTGAAGCTTTCTTT; cdr3_aa: CASSLAYRGTEAFF
cdr3_length: 14; v_call: TRBV2; clone_size: few; j_call: TRBJ1-2; d_call: NA; cdr3_nt: TGTGCCAGCAGTAGTCGACATGTTGCCTATGGCTACACCTTC; cdr3_aa: CASSSRHVAYGYTF
cdr3_length: 14; v_call: TRBV28; clone_size: NA; j_call: TRBJ1-2; d_call: NA; cdr3_nt: TGTGCCAGCAGCCTTGACAGCACTCATTATGGCTACACCTTC; cdr3_aa: CASSLDSTHYGYTF
cdr3_length: 15; v_call: TRBV2; clone_size: NA; j_call: TRBJ1-5; d_call: NA; cdr3_nt: TGTGCCAGCAGGGGGAACAGGGAGTACAATCAGCCCCAGCATTTT; cdr3_aa: CASRGNREYNQPQHF
cdr3_length: 16; v_call: TRBV6-6; clone_size: NA; j_call: TRBJ2-6; d_call: NA; cdr3_nt: TGTGCCAGCAGTTACCGCCAGGGCCCTGGGGCCAACGTCCTGACTTTC; cdr3_aa: CASSYRQGPGANVLTF
cdr3_length: 15; v_call: TRBV6-5; clone_size: NA; j_call: TRBJ2-7; d_call: TRBD1; cdr3_nt: TGTGCCAGCAGACGGGACAGGGCCCTTTCCTACGAGCAGTACTTC; cdr3_aa: CASRRDRALSYEQYF
cdr3_length: 14; v_call: TRBV28; clone_size: NA; j_call: TRBJ2-5; d_call: TRBD1; cdr3_nt: TGTGCCAGCAGAAAGGGACAGTACCAAGAGACCCAGTACTTC; cdr3_aa: CASRKGQYQETQYF
cdr3_length: 14; v_call: TRBV11-2; clone_size: once; j_call: TRBJ1-2; d_call: TRBD1; cdr3_nt: TGTGCCAGCAGCTTAACAGGGGCTAACTATGGCTACACCTTC; cdr3_aa: CASSLTGANYGYTF
cdr3_length: 15; v_call: TRBV9; clone_size: NA; j_call: TRBJ1-5; d_call: NA; cdr3_nt: TGTGCCAGCAGCGTAGATACAGGGTACAATCAGCCCCAGCATTTT; cdr3_aa: CASSVDTGYNQPQHF